A single sample is the source of the 5 T cell receptor beta chains below, sequenced in a study of CD8+ T cells in alopecia areata. cDNA prepared by RNA extraction and subsequent reverse transcription served as the template for sequencing. TCRdb keeps only in-frame clones here, not all; method: immunoSEQ multiplex PCR. The repertoire consists of hundreds of thousands of clones, with approximately 72% occurring once and the leading ten covering 1% to 1.5%. Specified treatment: oral pan-JAK inhibitor, 5-10 mg twice daily. The sample here was CD4+ T cells sorted from blood, taken at approximately week 42, from a patient treated with tofacitinib. The receptor source for this set is a human donor with alopecia areata.

The chain is built from TRBV28 and TRBJ2-7, with D tentatively TRBD2 (5 bases). The germline CDR1 and CDR2 sequences are MDHEN and SYDVKM. This CDR3 has 15 residues. V lost 5 bases and J 0 bases, leaving 14 bases between the germline ends. The DNA for the CDR3 is TGTGCCAGCAGTGCGGGTCAGGCGAGCTCCTACGAGCAGTACTTC. It yields the protein CASSAGQASSYEQYF.

The V call is TRBV30, the J call TRBJ2-2; the D gene is possibly TRBD1 (6 bases). Trimming removed 0 bases from V and 3 bases from J, with 11 bases in between. Germline V gene sequence: CDR1 GTSNPN, CDR2 SVGIG (reference sequence). The CDR3 spans 15 residues. The CDR3 protein is CAWSVLGAYTGELFF. Here the CDR3 DNA reads TGTGCCTGGAGTGTCTTGGGGGCATACACCGGGGAGCTGTTTTTT.

To note about this clone: Other DNA sequences in this specimen translate into the identical CDR3. This sequence joins TRBV29-1 and TRBJ1-4; D gene unclear. The CDR3 spans 12 residues. Germline-derived CDR1 and CDR2 are SQVTM and ANQGSEA. The ends were cut back, 4 bases at V and 4 bases at J, with 7 bases in the middle. The CDR3 coding sequence is TGCAGCGTTGGCGGCCGTAATGAAAAACTGTTTTTT. As protein: CSVGGRNEKLFF.

For this clone: The same CDR3 can be traced to other DNA sequences in this sample. J is TRBJ2-7 and V is TRBV4-3; TRBD1 agrees at 10 bases. The germline V gene has CDR1 LGHNA and CDR2 YSLEER. The CDR3 spans 14 residues. Unmatched junction bases numbered 5, after V lost 4 bases and J lost 5 bases. In nucleotides, the CDR3 is TGCGCCAGCAGCCTCGGGACAGGGGTGAACGAGCAGTACTTC. It is translated as CASSLGTGVNEQYF.

This clone has more than one count but fewer than ten. V gene TRBV14 combines with J gene TRBJ2-1, with 11 bases fitting TRBD1. The CDR3 is 17 amino acids. Germline assignment: CDR1 SGHDN and CDR2 FVKESK. The ends lost 2 bases at V and 4 bases at J; junction bases unmatched: 7. The CDR3 spells CASSQRTGGQDYNEQFF. The CDR3 DNA is TGTGCCAGCAGCCAACGGACAGGGGGCCAAGATTACAATGAGCAGTTCTTC.